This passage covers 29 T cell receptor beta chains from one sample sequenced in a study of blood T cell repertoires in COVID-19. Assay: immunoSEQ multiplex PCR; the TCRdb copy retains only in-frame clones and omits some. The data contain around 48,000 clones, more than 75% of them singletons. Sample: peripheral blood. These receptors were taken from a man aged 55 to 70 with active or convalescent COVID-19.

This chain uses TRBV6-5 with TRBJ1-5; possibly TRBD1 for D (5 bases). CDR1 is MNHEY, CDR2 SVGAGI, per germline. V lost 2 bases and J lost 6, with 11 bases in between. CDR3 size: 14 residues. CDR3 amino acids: CASSYRRGGQPQHF. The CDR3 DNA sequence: TGTGCCAGCAGTTACAGGAGGGGAGGTCAGCCCCAGCATTTT.

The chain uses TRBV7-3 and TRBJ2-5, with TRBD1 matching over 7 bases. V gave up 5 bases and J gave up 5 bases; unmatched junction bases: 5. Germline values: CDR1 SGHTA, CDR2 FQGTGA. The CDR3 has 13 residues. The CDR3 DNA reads TGTGCCAGCAGCCCCGGACAGGCGGAGACCCAGTACTTC. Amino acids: CASSPGQAETQYF.

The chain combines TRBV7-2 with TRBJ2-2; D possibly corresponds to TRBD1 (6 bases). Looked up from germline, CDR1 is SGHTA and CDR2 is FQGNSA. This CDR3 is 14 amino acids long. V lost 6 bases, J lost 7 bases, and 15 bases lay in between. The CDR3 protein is CASSQQQGDGELFF. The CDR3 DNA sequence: TGTGCCAGCAGTCAACAACAGGGAGACGGGGAGCTGTTTTTT.

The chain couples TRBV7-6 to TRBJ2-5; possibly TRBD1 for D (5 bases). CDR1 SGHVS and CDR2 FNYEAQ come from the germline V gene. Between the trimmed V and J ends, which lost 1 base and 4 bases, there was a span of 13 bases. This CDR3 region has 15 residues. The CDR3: CASSLGVRVGETQYF. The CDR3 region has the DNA TGTGCCAGCAGCTTAGGGGTCAGGGTGGGAGAGACCCAGTACTTC.

DNA for the CDR3: TGTGCCAGCAGCCCTTGGGACAGACAAGAGACCCAGTACTTC. Protein sequence: CASSPWDRQETQYF. The V call is TRBV3-1 (or the pseudogene TRBV3-2), the J call TRBJ2-5; the match to TRBD1 covers 7 bases. Trimming removed 4 bases from V and 2 bases from J; junction bases left unmatched: 4. CDR1 and CDR2 (germline): LGHDT, YNNKEL (reference sequence). This CDR3 spans 14 amino acids.

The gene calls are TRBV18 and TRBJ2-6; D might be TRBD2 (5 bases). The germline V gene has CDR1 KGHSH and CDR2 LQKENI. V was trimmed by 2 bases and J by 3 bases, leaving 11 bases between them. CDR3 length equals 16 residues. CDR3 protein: CASSPSGYGGANVLTF. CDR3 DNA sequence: TGTGCCAGCTCACCAAGCGGATACGGTGGGGCCAACGTCCTGACTTTC.

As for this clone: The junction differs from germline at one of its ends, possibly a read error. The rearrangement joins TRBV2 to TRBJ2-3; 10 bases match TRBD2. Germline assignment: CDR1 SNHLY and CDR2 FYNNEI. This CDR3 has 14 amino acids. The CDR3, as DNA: TGTGCCAGCAGAGAAGCGGGGGGGCGGGATACGCAGTATTTT. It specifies CASREAGGRDTQYF.

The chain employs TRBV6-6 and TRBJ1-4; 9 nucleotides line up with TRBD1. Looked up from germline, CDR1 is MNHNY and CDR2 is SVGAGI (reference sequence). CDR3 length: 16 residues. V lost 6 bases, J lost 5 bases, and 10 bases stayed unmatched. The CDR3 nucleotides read TGTGCCAGCAGGCTTACAGGGGGCATGGGAAATGAAAAACTGTTTTTT. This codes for CASRLTGGMGNEKLFF.

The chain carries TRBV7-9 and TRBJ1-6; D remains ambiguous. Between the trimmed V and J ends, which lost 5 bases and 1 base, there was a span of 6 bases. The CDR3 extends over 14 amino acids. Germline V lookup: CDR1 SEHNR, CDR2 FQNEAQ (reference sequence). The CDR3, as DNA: TGTGCCAGCAGCCTGTTTTCCTATAATTCACCCCTCCACTTT. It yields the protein CASSLFSYNSPLHF.

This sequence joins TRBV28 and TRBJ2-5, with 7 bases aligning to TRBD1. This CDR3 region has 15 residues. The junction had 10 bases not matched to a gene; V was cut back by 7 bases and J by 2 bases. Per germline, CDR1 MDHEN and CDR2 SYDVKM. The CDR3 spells CASNRTGTVQETQYF. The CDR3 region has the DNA TGTGCCAGCAACCGTACCGGGACAGTACAAGAGACCCAGTACTTC.

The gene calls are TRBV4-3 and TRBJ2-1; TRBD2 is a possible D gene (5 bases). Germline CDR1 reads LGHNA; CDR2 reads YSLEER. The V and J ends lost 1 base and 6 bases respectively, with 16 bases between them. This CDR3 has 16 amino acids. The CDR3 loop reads CASSQVEWSSPNEQFF. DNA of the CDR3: TGCGCCAGCAGCCAAGTAGAGTGGTCTAGCCCCAATGAGCAGTTCTTC.

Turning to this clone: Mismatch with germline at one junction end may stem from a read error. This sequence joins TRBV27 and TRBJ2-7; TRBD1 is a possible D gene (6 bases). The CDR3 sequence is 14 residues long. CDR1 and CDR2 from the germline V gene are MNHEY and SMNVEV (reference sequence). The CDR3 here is CASSPKPRQATRSF. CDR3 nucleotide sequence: TGTGCCAGCAGCCCCAAACCCCGACAGGCGACAAGGAGCTTC.

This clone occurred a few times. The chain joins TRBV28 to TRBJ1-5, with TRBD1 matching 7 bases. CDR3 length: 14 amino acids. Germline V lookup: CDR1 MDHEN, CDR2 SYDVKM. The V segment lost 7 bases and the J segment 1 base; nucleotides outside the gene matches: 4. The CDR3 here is CASKSTGSNQPQHF. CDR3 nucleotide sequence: TGTGCCAGCAAGTCGACAGGGAGCAATCAGCCCCAGCATTTT.

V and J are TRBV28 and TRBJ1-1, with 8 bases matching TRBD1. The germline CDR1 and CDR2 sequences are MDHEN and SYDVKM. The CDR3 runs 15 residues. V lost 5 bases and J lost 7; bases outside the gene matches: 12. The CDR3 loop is CASSRNRGYGIEAFF. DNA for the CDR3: TGTGCCAGCAGTAGGAACAGGGGGTACGGCATTGAAGCTTTCTTT.

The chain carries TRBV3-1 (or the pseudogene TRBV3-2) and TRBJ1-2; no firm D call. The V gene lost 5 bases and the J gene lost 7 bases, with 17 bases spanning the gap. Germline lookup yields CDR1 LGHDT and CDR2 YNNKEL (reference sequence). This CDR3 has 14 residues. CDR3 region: CASSALREGIGYTF. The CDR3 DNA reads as TGTGCCAGCAGCGCCCTTCGGGAGGGCATTGGCTACACCTTC.

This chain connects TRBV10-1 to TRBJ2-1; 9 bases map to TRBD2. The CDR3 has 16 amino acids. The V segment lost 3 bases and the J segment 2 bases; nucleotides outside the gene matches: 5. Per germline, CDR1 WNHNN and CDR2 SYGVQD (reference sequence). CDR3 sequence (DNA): TGCGCCAGCAGTGACCGACAGCGGGGGGCCTACAATGAGCAGTTCTTC. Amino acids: CASSDRQRGAYNEQFF.

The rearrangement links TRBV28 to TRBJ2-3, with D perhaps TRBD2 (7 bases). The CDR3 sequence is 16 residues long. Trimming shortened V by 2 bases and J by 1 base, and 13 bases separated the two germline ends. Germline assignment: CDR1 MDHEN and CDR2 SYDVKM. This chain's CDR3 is CASSLRGGRGTDTQYF. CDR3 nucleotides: TGTGCCAGCAGTTTAAGGGGGGGCCGGGGCACAGATACGCAGTATTTT.

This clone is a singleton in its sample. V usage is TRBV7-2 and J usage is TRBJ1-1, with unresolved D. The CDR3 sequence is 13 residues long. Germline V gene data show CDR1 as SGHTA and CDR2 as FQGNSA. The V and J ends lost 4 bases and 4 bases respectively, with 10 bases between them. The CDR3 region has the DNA TGTGCCAGCAGCTCCCAGGTTAGCACTGAAGCTTTCTTT. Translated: CASSSQVSTEAFF.

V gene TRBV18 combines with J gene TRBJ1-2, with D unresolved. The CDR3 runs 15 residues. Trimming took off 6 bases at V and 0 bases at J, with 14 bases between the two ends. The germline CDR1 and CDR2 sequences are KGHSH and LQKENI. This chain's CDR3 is CASSPDLLPNYGYTF. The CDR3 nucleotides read TGTGCCAGCTCGCCCGACTTGTTACCTAACTATGGCTACACCTTC.

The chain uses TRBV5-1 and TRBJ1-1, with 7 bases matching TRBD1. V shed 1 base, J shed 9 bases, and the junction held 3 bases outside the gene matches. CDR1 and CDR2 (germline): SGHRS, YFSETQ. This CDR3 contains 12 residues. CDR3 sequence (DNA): TGCGCCAGCAGCTTGAGGGGGCCTAAAGCTTTCTTT. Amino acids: CASSLRGPKAFF.

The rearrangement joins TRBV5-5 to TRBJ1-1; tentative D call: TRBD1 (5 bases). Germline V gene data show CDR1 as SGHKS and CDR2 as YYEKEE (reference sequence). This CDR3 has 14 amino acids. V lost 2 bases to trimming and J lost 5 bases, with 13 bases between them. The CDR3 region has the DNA TGTGCCAGCAGCTTTCAGGGATCGGGTACTGAAGCTTTCTTT. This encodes CASSFQGSGTEAFF.

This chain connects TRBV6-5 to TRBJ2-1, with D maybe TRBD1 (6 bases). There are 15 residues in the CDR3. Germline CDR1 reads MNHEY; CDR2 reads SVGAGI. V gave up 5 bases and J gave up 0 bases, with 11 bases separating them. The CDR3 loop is CASSPTGSSYNEQFF. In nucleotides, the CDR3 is TGTGCCAGCAGTCCTACAGGGAGCTCCTACAATGAGCAGTTCTTC.

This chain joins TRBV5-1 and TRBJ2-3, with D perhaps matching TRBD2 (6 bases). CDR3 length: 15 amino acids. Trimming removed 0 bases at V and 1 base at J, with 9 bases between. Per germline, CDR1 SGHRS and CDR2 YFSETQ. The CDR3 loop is CASSLGWGGTDTQYF. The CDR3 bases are TGCGCCAGCAGCTTGGGGTGGGGGGGCACAGATACGCAGTATTTT.

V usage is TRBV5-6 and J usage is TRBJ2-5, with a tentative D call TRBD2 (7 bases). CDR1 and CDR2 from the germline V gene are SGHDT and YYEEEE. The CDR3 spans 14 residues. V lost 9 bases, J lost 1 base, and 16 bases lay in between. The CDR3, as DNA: TGTGCCACCAGAAACGGGGGGCGCCAAGAGACCCAGTACTTC. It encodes CATRNGGRQETQYF.

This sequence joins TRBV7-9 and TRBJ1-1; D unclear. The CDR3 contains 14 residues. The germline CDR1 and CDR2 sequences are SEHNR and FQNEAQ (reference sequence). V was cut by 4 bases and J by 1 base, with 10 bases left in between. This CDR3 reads CASSSGYWNTEAFF. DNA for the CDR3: TGTGCCAGCAGCTCTGGTTACTGGAACACTGAAGCTTTCTTT.

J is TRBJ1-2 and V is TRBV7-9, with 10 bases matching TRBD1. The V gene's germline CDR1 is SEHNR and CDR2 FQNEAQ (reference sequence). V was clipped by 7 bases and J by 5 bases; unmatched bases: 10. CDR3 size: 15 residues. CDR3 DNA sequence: TGTGCCAGCACCCCTGCCAGGGACAGGGGATATGGCTACACCTTC. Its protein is CASTPARDRGYGYTF.

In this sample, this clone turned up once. CDR3 nucleotide sequence: TGTGCCAGCAGTTGGACAGCCCAAGAGACCCAGTACTTC. Its translation: CASSWTAQETQYF. The chain carries TRBV6-6 and TRBJ2-5, with TRBD1 as a possible D gene (6 bases). Germline V lookup: CDR1 MNHNY, CDR2 SVGAGI (reference sequence). Trimming took 4 bases from V and 1 from J, leaving 7 bases between them. The CDR3 runs to 13 residues.

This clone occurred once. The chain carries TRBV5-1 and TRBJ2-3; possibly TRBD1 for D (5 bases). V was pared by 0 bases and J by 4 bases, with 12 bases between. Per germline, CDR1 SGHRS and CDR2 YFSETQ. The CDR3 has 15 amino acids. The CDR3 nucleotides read TGCGCCAGCAGCTTGGTAGGGGTCGGGCCAGATACGCAGTATTTT. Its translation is CASSLVGVGPDTQYF.

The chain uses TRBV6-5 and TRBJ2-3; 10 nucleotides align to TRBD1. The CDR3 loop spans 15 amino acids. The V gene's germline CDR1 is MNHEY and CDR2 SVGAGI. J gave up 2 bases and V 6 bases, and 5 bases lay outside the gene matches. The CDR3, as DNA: TGTGCCAGCAGAAGGACAGGGGGAATCACAGATACGCAGTATTTT. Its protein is CASRRTGGITDTQYF.